This TCR beta chain was found in a study of glioma-infiltrating T cells. This clonotype has ten or more counts. This CDR3 spans 16 amino acids. V was clipped by 1 base and J by 0 bases, with 12 bases between them. Germline V gives CDR1 LGHDT, CDR2 YNNKEL (reference sequence). The iRepertoire nested amplicon-rescue multiplex PCR amplified TCR alpha and beta CDR3s from RNA. Input was roughly 85-450 ng of tissue mRNA or PBMC total RNA. Each CDR3 protein is one row after TCRdb ran MiXCR on the multiplex PCR reads. In the table there are under 50,000 distinct CDR3 sequences, around 20% of which are singletons.

This chain links TRBV3-1 with TRBJ1-2; D gene unclear. Sequencing was performed on glioma tissue, nonneoplastic brain tissue, or PBMCs (not recorded which). The sequence came from a human donor with low-grade glioma or glioblastoma, undergoing nonglioma brain surgery, or in good health (not recorded which). The CDR3: CASSQAYRDANYGYTF. The DNA of the CDR3 is TGTGCCAGCAGCCAAGCCTACCGGGATGCTAACTATGGCTACACCTTC.